This entry describes one T cell receptor (beta chain). The antigen remains undetermined. At collection, donors were nominally healthy, but unrecorded immune exposures were probable. The PCR ran on 60 Vbeta and 13 Jbeta primers. Assay: immunoSEQ multiplex PCR; the TCRdb copy retains only in-frame clones and omits some. Of about 130,000 clones in the sample, over 70% are singletons; the top ten hold more than 3.5%. This CDR3 region has 15 residues. Germline assignment: CDR1 SGHTA and CDR2 FQGNSA. Trimming at V came to 0 bases and at J to 8 bases, leaving 7 bases not matched to a gene. This sample was taken from a study of cytomegalovirus exposure and HLA in healthy donors. Study-wide points: V segments that were indistinguishable, TRBV6-2 and TRBV6-3 among them, were omitted from analysis.

The TCR originated in a man aged 35-49 years in good health and CMV-seropositive. The chain has TRBV7-2 and TRBJ1-2, with 9 positions matching TRBD1. The sequenced sample was PBMCs. The CDR3 bases are TGTGCCAGCAGCTTAGCCCCGACAGGGGGAATCGGCTACACCTTC. Protein: CASSLAPTGGIGYTF. Supplemented by reference TRBV7-2 and TRBJ1-2, the full variable domain reads GAGVSQSPSNKVTEKGKDVELRCDPISGHTALYWYRQSLGQGLEFLIYFQGNSAPDKSGLPSDRFSAERTGGSVSTLTIQRTQQEDSAVYLCASSLAPTGGIGYTFGSGTRLTVV.